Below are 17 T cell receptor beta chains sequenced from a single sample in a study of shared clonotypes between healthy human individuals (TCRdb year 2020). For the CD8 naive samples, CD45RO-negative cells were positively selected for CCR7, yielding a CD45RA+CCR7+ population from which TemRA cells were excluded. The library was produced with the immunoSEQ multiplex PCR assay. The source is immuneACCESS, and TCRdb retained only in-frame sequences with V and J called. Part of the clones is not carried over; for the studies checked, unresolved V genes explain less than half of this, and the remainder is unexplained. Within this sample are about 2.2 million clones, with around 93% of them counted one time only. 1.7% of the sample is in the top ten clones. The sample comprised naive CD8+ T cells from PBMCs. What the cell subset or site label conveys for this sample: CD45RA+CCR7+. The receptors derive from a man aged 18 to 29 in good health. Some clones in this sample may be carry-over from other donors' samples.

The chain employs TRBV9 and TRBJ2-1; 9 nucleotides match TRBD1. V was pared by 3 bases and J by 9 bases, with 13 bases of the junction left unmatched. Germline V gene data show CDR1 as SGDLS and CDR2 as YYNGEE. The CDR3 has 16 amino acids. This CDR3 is CASSAGGGTGTFEQFF. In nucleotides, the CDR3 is TGTGCCAGCAGCGCAGGGGGAGGGACAGGGACCTTTGAGCAGTTCTTC.

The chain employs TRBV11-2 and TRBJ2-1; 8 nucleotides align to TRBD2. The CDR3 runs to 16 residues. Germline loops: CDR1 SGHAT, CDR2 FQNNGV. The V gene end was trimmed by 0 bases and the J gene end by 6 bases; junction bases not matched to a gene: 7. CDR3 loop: CASSLDTGTSFNEQFF. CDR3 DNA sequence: TGTGCCAGCAGCTTAGATACCGGGACTAGTTTCAATGAGCAGTTCTTC.

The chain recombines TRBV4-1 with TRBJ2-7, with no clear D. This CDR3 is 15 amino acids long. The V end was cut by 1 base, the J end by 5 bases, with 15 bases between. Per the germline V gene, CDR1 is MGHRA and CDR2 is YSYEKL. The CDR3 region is CASSQVLLGEDEQYF. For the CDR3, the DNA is TGCGCCAGCAGCCAAGTGTTATTAGGAGAGGACGAGCAGTACTTC.

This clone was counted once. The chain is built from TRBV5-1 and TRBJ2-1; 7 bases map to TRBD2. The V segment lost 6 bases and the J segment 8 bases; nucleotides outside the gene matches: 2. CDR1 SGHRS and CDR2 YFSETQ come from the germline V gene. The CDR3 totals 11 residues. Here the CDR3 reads CASTGGYEQFF. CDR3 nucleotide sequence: TGCGCCAGCACCGGGGGGTATGAGCAGTTCTTC.

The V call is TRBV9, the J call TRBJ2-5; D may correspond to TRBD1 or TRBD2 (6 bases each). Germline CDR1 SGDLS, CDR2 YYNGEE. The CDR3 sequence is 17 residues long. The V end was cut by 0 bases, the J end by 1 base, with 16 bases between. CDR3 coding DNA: TGTGCCAGCAGCGTAGACCTGAGTGAGGGGGGCCAAGAGACCCAGTACTTC. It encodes CASSVDLSEGGQETQYF.

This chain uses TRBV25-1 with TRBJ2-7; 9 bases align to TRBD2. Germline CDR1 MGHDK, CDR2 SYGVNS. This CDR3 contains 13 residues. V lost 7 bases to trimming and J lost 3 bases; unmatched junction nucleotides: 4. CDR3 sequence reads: CASKASGVYEQYF. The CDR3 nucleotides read TGTGCCAGCAAGGCTAGCGGGGTCTACGAGCAGTACTTC.

Here the CDR3 reads CASSVAGPPNSGNTIYF. DNA for the CDR3: TGTGCCAGCAGCGTAGCTGGACCGCCGAACTCTGGAAACACCATATATTTT. The chain recombines TRBV9 with TRBJ1-3; unclear D gene. Per germline, CDR1 SGDLS and CDR2 YYNGEE. V lost 0 bases and J 0 bases, leaving 13 bases between the germline ends. The CDR3 is 17 residues long.

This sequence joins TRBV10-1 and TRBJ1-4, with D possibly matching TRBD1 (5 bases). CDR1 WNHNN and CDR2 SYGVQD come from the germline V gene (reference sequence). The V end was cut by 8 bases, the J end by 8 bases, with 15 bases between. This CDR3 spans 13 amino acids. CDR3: CASSDTVGEKLFF. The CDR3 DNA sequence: TGCGCCAGCTCGGACACGGTCGGGGAAAAACTGTTTTTT.

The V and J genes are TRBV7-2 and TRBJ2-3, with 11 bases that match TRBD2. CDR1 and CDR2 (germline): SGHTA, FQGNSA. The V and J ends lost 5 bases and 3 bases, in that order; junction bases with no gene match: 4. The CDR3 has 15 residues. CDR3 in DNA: TGTGCCAGCAGCCCGAGGACTAGCGGGACAGATACGCAGTATTTT. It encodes CASSPRTSGTDTQYF.

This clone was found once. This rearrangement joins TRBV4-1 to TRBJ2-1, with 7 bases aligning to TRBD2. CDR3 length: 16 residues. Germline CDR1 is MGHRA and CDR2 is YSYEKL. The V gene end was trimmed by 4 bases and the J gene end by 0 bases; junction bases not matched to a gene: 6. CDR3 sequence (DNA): TGCGCCAGCAGCCCCAAGCCGGGAGGCTCCTACAATGAGCAGTTCTTC. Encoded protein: CASSPKPGGSYNEQFF.

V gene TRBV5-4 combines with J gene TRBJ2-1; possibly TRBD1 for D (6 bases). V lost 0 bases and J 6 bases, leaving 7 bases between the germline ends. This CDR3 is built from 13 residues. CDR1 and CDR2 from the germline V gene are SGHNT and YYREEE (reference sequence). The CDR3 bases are TGTGCCAGCAGCTTGGGACAGGTCAATGAGCAGTTCTTC. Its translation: CASSLGQVNEQFF.

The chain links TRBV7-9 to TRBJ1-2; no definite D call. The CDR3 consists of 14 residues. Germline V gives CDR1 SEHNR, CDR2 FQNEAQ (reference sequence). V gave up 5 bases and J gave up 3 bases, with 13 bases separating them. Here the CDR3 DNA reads TGTGCCAGCAGCCCATCGGGGAACTACTATGGCTACACCTTC. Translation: CASSPSGNYYGYTF.

CDR3 sequence (DNA): TGTGCCAGTAGTATGATTTCTTACAATGAGCAGTTCTTC. Protein product: CASSMISYNEQFF. The genes are TRBV19 and TRBJ2-1, with D hard to call. CDR3 length equals 13 residues. The V and J ends lost 3 bases and 4 bases respectively, with 7 bases between them. The germline gives CDR1 LNHDA, CDR2 SQIVND (reference sequence).

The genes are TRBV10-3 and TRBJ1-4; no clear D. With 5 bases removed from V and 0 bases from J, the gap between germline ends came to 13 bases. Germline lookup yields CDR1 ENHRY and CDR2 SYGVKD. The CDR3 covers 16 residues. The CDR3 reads CAISQDTQATNEKLFF. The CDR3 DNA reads TGTGCCATCAGTCAGGATACCCAGGCAACTAATGAAAAACTGTTTTTT.

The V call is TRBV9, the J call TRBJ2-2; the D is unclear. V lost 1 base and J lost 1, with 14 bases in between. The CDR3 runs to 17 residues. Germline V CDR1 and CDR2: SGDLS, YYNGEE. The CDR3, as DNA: TGTGCCAGCAGCGTACGGACCGGAACCCTGAACACCGGGGAGCTGTTTTTT. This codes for CASSVRTGTLNTGELFF.

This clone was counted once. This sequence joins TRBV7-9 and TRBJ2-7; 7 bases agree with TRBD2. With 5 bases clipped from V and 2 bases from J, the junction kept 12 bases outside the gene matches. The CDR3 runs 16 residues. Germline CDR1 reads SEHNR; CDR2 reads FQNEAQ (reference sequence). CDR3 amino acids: CASSPVGASGTYEQYF. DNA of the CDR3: TGTGCCAGCAGCCCAGTTGGGGCTAGCGGAACCTACGAGCAGTACTTC.

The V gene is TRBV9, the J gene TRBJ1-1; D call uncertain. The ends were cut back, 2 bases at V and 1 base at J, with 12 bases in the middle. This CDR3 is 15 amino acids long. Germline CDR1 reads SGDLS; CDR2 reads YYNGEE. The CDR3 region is CASSVGIFGNTEAFF. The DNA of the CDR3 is TGTGCCAGCAGCGTCGGAATATTTGGGAACACTGAAGCTTTCTTT.